This entry concerns a single T cell receptor beta chain. This table comes from immunoSEQ multiplex PCR, and its TCRdb copy is limited to in-frame clones, with some not included. The sample has 90,000 to 100,000 clones, roughly 84% seen once. V trimming: 8 bases; J trimming: 5 bases; junction bases outside the gene matches: 12. The CDR3 totals 14 residues. Germline loops: CDR1 MNHNY, CDR2 SVGAGI (reference sequence). This specimen belongs to a study of OX40 agonist ivuxolimab in advanced cancers. Study summary: Ivuxolimab, an antibody acting as an agonist of OX40 (CD134), was used to treat patients. Partial response was recorded in three patients: one hepatocellular carcinoma and two cutaneous melanoma cases.

Samples were taken at baseline and on day 1 of cycles 4 and 7. Sample: CD4+ or CD8+ T cells sorted from blood, taken in a trial of the OX40 agonist ivuxolimab. The chain links TRBV6-6 to TRBJ2-7, with 7 bases lining up with TRBD1. This TCR derives from an adult with an advanced solid tumor such as melanoma, head and neck, liver or kidney cancer. CDR3 DNA: TGTGCCAGCGGGCCACCGGGACAGAATCACGAGCAGTACTTC. Its protein product is CASGPPGQNHEQYF.